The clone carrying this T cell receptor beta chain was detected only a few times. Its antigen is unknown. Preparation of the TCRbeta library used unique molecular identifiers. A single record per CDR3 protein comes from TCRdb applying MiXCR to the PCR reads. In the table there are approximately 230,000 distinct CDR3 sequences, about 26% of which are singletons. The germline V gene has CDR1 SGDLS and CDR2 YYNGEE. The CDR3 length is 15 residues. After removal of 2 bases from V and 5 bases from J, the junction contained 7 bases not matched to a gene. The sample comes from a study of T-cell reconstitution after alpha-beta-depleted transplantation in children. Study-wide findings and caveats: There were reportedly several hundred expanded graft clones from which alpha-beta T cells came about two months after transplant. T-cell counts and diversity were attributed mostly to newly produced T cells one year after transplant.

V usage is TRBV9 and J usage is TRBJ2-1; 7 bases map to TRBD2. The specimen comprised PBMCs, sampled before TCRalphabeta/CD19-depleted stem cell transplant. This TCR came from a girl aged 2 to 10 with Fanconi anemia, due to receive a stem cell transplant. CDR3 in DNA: TGTGCCAGCAGCGTGGACACTAGCGTCCACAATGAGCAGTTCTTC. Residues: CASSVDTSVHNEQFF.